The present T cell receptor (beta chain) was sequenced within a study of shared clonotypes between healthy human individuals. CDR3 length: 15 amino acids. V dropped 5 bases and J dropped 0 bases, with 15 bases sitting between them. In germline, CDR1 is GTSNPN, CDR2 SVGIG (reference sequence). Sequenced by immunoSEQ multiplex PCR; TCRdb stores in-frame clones only, minus some. The sample carries about 1 million clones, about 80% recorded once. Sequencing was done on a sample of memory CD4+ T cells sorted from blood. Subset meaning: CD45RA-negative fraction. This rearrangement joins TRBV30 to TRBJ2-3; D is undetermined. The receptor comes from a man between 18 and 29 years old in good health. CDR3 amino acids: CAWSRGTYSTDTQYF. The CDR3 nucleotides are TGTGCCTGGTCGAGAGGAACATATAGCACAGATACGCAGTATTTT.